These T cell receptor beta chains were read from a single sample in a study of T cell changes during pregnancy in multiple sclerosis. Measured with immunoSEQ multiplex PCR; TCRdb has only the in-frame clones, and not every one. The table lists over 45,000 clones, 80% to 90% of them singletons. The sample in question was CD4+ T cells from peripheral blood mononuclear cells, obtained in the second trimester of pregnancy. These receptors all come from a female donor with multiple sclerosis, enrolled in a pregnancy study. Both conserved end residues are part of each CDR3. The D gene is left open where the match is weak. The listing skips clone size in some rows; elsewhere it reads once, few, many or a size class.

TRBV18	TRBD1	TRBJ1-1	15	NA	TGTGCCAGCTCACCAACCGGGACAGGGAACACTGAAGCTTTCTTT	CASSPTGTGNTEAFF
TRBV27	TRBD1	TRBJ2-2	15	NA	TGTGCCAGCAGTCAGGGACAGGACCGGACCGGGGAGCTGTTTTTT	CASSQGQDRTGELFF
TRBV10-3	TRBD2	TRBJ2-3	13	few	TGTGCCATCAGCGGACTAGTTGCAGATACGCAGTATTTT	CAISGLVADTQYF
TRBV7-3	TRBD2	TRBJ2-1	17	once	TGTGCCAGCAGCTTAACGCCCGGGACTAGCGGGAGGAATGAGCAGTTCTTC	CASSLTPGTSGRNEQFF
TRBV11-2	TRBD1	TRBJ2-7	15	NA	TGTGCCAGCAGCGACGGCAGGGGGCTCAAATACGAGCAGTACTTC	CASSDGRGLKYEQYF
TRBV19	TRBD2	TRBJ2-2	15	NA	TGTGCCAGTAGTATCGGACTAGCGATCACCGGGGAGCTGTTTTTT	CASSIGLAITGELFF
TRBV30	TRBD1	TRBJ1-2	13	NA	TGTGCCTGGAGTGTACTCGGGACAGGGGAGAACACCTTC	CAWSVLGTGENTF
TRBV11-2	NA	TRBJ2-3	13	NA	TGTGCCAGCAGCCTATCCATTAGAGATACGCAGTATTTT	CASSLSIRDTQYF
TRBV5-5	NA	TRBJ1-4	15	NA	TGTGCCAGCACCCTAACCCCGCATACTAATGAAAAACTGTTTTTT	CASTLTPHTNEKLFF
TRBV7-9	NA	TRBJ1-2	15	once	TGTGCCAGCAGCCCAGCAGGGAGGGCTAACTATGGCTACACCTTC	CASSPAGRANYGYTF
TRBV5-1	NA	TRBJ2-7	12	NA	TGCGCCAGCAGCTTGACTCCTCACGAGCAGTACTTC	CASSLTPHEQYF
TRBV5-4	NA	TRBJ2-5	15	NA	TGTGCCAGCAGCTTGGATCAGGGATGGGGTGAGACCCAGTACTTC	CASSLDQGWGETQYF
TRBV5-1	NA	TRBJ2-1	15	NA	TGCGCCAGCACCCTGCTGGGCGATTCCCACAATGAGCAGTTCTTC	CASTLLGDSHNEQFF
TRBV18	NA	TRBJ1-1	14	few	TGTGCCAGCTCCGAGGAAGACAGCGACCCTGAAGCTTTCTTT	CASSEEDSDPEAFF
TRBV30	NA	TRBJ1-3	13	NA	TGTGCCTGGAGTAACAGGGTTGGAAACACCATATATTTT	CAWSNRVGNTIYF
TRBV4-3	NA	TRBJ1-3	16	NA	TGCGCCAGCAGCCAAGATGTAGGCGGAGCTGGAAACACCATATATTTT	CASSQDVGGAGNTIYF
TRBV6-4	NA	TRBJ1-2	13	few	TGTGCCAGCAGTGACCGGGAATCGAGGGGCTACACCTTC	CASSDRESRGYTF
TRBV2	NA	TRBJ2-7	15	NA	TGTGCCAGCAGTGAAGCGCTCGAGCGTACCTACGAGCAGTACTTC	CASSEALERTYEQYF
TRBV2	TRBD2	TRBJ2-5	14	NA	TGTGCCAGCAGTAGGACTAGCGGACAAGAGACCCAGTACTTC	CASSRTSGQETQYF
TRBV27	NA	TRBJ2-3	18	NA	TGTGCCAGCCGCTTCCTCACCCGACTTGGTTCCGGGACAGATACGCAGTATTTT	CASRFLTRLGSGTDTQYF
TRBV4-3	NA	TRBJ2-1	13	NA	TGCGCCAGCAGCCGTGGCAGGAACAATGAGCAGTTCTTC	CASSRGRNNEQFF
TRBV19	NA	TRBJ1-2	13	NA	TGTGCCAGTAGTATAAACAGGGACTATGGCTACACCTTC	CASSINRDYGYTF
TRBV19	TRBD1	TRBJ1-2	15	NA	TGTGCCAGTAGCGTGCCGACAGGGGGATTCTATGGCTACACCTTC	CASSVPTGGFYGYTF
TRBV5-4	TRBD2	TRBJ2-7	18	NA	TGTGCCAGCAGCAATATGTTTCGGAGGACTAGCGGGCTTGACGAGCAGTACTTC	CASSNMFRRTSGLDEQYF
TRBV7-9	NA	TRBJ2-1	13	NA	TGTGCCAGCAGCTGGGTGGGGCTCAATGAGCAGTTCTTC	CASSWVGLNEQFF
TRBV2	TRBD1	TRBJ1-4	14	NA	TGTGCCAGCAGGGAACAGGGGGGTGTTGAAAAACTGTTTTTT	CASREQGGVEKLFF
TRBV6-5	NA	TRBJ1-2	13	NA	TGTGCCAGCAGTTTGTTGAGGGGAGGCGGCTACACCTTC	CASSLLRGGGYTF
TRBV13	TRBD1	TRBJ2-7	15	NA	TGTGCCAGCAGCCCCCGTGACAGGGCTAGCTACGAGCAGTACTTC	CASSPRDRASYEQYF
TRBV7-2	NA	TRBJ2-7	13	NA	TGTGCCAGCAGGAACAGGGCAGGGTACGAGCAGTACTTC	CASRNRAGYEQYF
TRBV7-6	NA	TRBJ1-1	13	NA	TGTGCCAGCAGCCCCTCACGGGGGACTGAAGCTTTCTTT	CASSPSRGTEAFF
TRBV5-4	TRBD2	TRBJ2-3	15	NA	TGTGCCAGCAGACGCCGACTAGCGGAAGGGGATACGCAGTATTTT	CASRRRLAEGDTQYF
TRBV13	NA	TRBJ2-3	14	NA	TGTGCCAGCAGCGTTGTTAGCGCCCCAGATACGCAGTATTTT	CASSVVSAPDTQYF
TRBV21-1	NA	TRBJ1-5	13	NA	TGTGCCAGGAGGGAGGGTAGCAATCAGCCCCAGCATTTT	CARREGSNQPQHF
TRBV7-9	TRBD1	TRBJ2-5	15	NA	TGTGCCAGCAGCTTAGCCTCAGGGGGCCTTGAGACCCAGTACTTC	CASSLASGGLETQYF
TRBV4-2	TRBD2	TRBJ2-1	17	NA	TGTGCCAGCAGCCAACGACTAGCGGGAGGGCCAGGGGTTGAGCAGTTCTTC	CASSQRLAGGPGVEQFF
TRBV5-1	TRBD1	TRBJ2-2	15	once	TGCGCCAGCAGCACTGGACAGGGGGTGGTCGGGGAGCTGTTTTTT	CASSTGQGVVGELFF
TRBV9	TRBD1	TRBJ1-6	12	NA	TGTGCCAGCAGCGTGGACAGGGACATCCTCCACTTT	CASSVDRDILHF
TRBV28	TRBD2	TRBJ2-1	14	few	TGTGCCAGCCTTACCTCGGGGGGAGGCAATGAGCAGTTCTTC	CASLTSGGGNEQFF
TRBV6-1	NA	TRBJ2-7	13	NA	TGTGCCAGCAGACAGGAGAGCTCCTACGAGCAGTACTTC	CASRQESSYEQYF
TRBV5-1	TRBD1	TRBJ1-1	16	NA	TGCGCCAGCAGCTTGGAGGGACAGGGACTGAACACTGAAGCTTTCTTT	CASSLEGQGLNTEAFF
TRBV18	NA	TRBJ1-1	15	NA	TGTGCCAGCTCACCACGCAGGGGCCCCGAAGGTGAAGCTTTCTTT	CASSPRRGPEGEAFF
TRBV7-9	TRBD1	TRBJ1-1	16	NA	TGTGCCAGCACCCAGACAGGGTCACTAGGGGACACTGAAGCTTTCTTT	CASTQTGSLGDTEAFF
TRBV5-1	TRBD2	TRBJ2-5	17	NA	TGCGCCAGCAGTCCTCCACTAGCGGGAGGAAACCAAGAGACCCAGTACTTC	CASSPPLAGGNQETQYF
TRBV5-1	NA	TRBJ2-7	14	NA	TGCGCCAGCAGCTTAGAGAAACCTACCTACGAGCAGTACTTC	CASSLEKPTYEQYF
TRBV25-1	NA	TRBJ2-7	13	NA	TGTGCCAGCTTACGGGGTTCTGGCTACGAGCAGTACTTC	CASLRGSGYEQYF
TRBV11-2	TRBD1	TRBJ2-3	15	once	TGTGCCAGCAGCTTAGGGAACAGGGGTTGGGATACGCAGTATTTT	CASSLGNRGWDTQYF
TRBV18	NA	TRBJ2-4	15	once	TGTGCCAGCTCACCACCGGGACTAGCCAAAAACATTCAGTACTTC	CASSPPGLAKNIQYF
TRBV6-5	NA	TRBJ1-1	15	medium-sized	TGTGCCAGCAGTTACTCCCCAGGGCTGAACACTGAAGCTTTCTTT	CASSYSPGLNTEAFF
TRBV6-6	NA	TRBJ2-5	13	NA	TGTGCCAGCAGCCCACAGGGTCAAGAGACCCAGTACTTC	CASSPQGQETQYF
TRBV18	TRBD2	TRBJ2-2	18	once	TGTGCCAGCTCACCGCACGGGGGTAGCGGGAGCAGTACCGGGGAGCTGTTTTTT	CASSPHGGSGSSTGELFF
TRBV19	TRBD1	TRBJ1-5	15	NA	TGTGCCAGTAGTAGAGACAGGGTATTGGATCAGCCCCAGCATTTT	CASSRDRVLDQPQHF
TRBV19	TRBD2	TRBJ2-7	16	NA	TGTGCCAGTAGTATCGGGCTAGCGGGTCTTGCCTACGAGCAGTACTTC	CASSIGLAGLAYEQYF